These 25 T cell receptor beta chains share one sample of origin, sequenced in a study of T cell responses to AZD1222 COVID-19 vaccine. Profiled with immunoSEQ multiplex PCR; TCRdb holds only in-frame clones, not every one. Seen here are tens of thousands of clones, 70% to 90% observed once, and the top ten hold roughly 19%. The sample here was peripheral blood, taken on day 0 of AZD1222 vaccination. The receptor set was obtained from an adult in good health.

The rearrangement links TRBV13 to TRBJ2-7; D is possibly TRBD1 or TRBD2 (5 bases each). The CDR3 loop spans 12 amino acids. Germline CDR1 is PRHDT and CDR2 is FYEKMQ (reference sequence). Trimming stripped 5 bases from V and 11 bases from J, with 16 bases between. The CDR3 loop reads CASSLPRGAKYF. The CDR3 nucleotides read TGTGCCAGCAGCCTCCCCCGGGGCGCGAAGTACTTC.

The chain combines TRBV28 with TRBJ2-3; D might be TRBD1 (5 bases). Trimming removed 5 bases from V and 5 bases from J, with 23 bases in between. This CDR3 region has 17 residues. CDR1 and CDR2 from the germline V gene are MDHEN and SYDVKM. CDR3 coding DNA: TGTGCCAGCAGTCCAGCCTCGACAGCCCCTCTAGGAGATACGCAGTATTTT. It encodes CASSPASTAPLGDTQYF.

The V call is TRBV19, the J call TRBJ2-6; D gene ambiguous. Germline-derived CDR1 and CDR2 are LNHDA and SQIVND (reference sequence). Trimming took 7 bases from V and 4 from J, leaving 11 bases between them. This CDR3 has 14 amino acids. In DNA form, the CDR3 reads TGTGCCAGTATTGATTATGGAGGGGCCAACGTCCTGACTTTC. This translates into CASIDYGGANVLTF.

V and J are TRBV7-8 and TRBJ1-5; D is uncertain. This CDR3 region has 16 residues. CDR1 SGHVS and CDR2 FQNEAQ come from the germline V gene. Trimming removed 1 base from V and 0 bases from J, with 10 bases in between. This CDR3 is CASSLGTWGSNQPQHF. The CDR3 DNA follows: TGTGCCAGCAGCTTAGGGACGTGGGGTAGCAATCAGCCCCAGCATTTT.

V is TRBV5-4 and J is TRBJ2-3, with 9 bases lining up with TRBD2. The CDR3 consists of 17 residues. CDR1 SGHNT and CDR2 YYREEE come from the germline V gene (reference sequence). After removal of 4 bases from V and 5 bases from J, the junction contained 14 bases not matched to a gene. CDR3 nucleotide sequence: TGTGCCAGCAGCACCGGCGGGGGGGGCCTTACGTTAGATACGCAGTATTTT. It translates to CASSTGGGGLTLDTQYF.

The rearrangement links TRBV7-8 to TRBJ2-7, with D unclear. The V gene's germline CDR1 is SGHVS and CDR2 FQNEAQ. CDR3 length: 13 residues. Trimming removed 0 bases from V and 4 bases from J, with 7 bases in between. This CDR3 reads CASSLAMAYEQYF. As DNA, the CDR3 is TGTGCCAGCAGCTTAGCCATGGCTTACGAGCAGTACTTC.

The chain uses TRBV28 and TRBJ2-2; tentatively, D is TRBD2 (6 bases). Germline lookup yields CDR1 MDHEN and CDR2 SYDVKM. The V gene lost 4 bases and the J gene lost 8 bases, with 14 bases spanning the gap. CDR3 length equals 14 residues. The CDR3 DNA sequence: TGTGCCAGCAGTTCCGGGAAGGGGAGGGGGGAGCTGTTTTTT. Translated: CASSSGKGRGELFF.

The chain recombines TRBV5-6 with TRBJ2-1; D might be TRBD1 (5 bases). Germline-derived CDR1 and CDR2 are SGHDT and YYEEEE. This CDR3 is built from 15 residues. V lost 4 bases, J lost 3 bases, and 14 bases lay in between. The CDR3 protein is CASSPTASRYNEQFF. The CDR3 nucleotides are TGTGCCAGCAGCCCGACAGCCTCCCGCTACAATGAGCAGTTCTTC.

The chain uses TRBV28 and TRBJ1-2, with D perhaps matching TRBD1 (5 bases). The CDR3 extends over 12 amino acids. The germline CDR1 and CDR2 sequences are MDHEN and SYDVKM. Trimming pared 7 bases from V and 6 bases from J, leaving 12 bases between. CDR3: CASTVGGNGYTF. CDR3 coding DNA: TGTGCCAGCACCGTCGGGGGGAATGGCTACACCTTC.

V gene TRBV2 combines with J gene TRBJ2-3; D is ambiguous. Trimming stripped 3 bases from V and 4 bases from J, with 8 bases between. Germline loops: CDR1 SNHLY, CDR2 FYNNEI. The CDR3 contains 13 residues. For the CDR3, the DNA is TGTGCCAGCAGTGACAGAAGGTCAGATACGCAGTATTTT. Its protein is CASSDRRSDTQYF.

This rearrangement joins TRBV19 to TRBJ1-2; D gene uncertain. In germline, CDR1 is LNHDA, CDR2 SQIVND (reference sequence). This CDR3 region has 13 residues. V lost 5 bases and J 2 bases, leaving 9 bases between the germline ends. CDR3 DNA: TGTGCCAGTAGTGTGAACATGAACTATGGCTACACCTTC. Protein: CASSVNMNYGYTF.

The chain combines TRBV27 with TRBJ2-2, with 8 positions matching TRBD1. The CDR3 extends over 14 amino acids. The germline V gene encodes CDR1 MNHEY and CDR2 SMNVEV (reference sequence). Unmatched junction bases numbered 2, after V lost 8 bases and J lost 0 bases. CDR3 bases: TGTGCCAGCCGGACAGGGACGAACACCGGGGAGCTGTTTTTT. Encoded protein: CASRTGTNTGELFF.

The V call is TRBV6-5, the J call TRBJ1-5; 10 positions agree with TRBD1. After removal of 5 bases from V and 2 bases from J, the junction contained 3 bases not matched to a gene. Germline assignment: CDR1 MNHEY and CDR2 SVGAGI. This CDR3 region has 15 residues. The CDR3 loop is CASSRDRGGNQPQHF. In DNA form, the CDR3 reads TGTGCCAGCAGTCGGGACAGGGGTGGCAATCAGCCCCAGCATTTT.

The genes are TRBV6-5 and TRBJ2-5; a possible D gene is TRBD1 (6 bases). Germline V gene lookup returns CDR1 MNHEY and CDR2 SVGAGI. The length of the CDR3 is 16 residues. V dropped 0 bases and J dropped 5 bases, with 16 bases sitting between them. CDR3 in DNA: TGTGCCAGCAGTTACTCGAGGGGGACCTCAGGGGAGACCCAGTACTTC. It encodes CASSYSRGTSGETQYF.

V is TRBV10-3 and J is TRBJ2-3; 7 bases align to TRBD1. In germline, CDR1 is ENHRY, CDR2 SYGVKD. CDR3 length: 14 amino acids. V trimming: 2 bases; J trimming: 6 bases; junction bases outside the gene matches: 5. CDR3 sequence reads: CAISETAGGDTQYF. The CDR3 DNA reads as TGTGCCATCAGTGAGACGGCAGGGGGTGATACGCAGTATTTT.

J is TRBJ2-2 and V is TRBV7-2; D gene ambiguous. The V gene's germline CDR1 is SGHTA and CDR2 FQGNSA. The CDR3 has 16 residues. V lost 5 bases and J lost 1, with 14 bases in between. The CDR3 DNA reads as TGTGCCAGCAGCCCCCGAGCGTCAGGGAACACCGGGGAGCTGTTTTTT. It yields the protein CASSPRASGNTGELFF.

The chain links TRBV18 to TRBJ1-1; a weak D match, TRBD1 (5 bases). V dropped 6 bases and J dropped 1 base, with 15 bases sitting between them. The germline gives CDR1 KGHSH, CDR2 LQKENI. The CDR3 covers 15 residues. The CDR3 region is CASSLPRTKNTEAFF. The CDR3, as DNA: TGTGCCAGCTCCCTACCACGGACAAAGAACACTGAAGCTTTCTTT.

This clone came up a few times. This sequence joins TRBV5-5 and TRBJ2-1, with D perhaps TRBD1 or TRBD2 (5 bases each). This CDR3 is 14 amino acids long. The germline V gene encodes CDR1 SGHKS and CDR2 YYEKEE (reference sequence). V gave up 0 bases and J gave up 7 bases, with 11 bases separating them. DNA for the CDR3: TGTGCCAGCAGCTTGGCCTGGGGGAATAATGAGCAGTTCTTC. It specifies CASSLAWGNNEQFF. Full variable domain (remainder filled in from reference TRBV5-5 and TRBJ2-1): DAGVTQSPTHLIKTRGQQVTLRCSPISGHKSVSWYQQVLGQGPQFIFQYYEKEERGRGNFPDRFSARQFPNYSSELNVNALLLGDSALYLCASSLAWGNNEQFFGPGTRLTVL.

The DNA of the CDR3 is TGTGCCAGCAGCCGGACAGGGAGCTCCTACAATGAGCAGTTCTTC. Residues: CASSRTGSSYNEQFF. The genes are TRBV28 and TRBJ2-1; the match to TRBD1 covers 8 bases. Germline CDR1 is MDHEN and CDR2 is SYDVKM. There are 15 residues in the CDR3. V lost 6 bases, J lost 0 bases, and 4 bases stayed unmatched.

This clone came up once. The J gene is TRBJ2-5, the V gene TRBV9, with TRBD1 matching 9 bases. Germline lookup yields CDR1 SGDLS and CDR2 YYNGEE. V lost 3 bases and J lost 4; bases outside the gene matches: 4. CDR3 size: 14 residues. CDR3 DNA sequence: TGTGCCAGCAGCGCTACAGGGGGCAGAGAGACCCAGTACTTC. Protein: CASSATGGRETQYF.

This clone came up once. This chain's CDR3 is CASSYGGNTIYF. For the CDR3, the DNA is TGTGCCAGCAGTTACGGCGGAAACACCATATATTTT. This sequence joins TRBV6-2 or TRBV6-3 and TRBJ1-3; no clear D gene. The CDR3 sequence is 12 residues long. Germline values: CDR1 MNHEY, CDR2 SVGEGT. Trimming left V 2 bases short and J 4 bases short, with 3 bases between.

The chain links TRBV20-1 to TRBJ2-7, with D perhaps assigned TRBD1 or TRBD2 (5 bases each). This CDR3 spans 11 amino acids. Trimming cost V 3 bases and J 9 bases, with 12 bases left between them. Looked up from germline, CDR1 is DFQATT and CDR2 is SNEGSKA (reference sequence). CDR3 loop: CSASFGGLQYF. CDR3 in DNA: TGCAGTGCTAGTTTTGGGGGATTGCAGTACTTC.

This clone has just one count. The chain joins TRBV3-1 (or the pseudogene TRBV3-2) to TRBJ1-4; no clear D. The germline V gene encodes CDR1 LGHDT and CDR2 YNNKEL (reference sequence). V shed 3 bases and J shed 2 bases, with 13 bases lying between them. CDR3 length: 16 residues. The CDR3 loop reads CASSHDGRGTNEKLFF. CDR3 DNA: TGTGCCAGCAGCCATGACGGACGTGGGACTAATGAAAAACTGTTTTTT.

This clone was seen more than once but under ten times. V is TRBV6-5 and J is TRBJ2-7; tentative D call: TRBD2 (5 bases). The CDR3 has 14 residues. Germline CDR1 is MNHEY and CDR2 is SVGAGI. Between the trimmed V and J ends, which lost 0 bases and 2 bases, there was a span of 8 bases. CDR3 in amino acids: CASSYSTGTYEQYF. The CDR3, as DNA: TGTGCCAGCAGTTACTCGACGGGGACCTACGAGCAGTACTTC.

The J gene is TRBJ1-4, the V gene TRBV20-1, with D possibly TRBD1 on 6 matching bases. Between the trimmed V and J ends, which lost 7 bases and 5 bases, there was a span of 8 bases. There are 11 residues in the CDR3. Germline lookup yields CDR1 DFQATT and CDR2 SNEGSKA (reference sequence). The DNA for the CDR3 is TGCAGTGGACAGGAAAATGAAAAACTGTTTTTT. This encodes CSGQENEKLFF.